A single sample gave rise to the 13 T cell receptor beta chains below, sequenced in a study of brain T cells in children with intractable seizures. TCRdb's copy holds only in-frame clones and misses some; the assay was immunoSEQ multiplex PCR. In the table there are 110,000 or so clones, 94% of which are singletons. The sample here was peripheral blood, taken at surgery. These receptors originate from a boy less than two years old with hemimegalencephaly and intractable seizures.

J is TRBJ1-1 and V is TRBV3-1 (or the pseudogene TRBV3-2); D may be TRBD1 (5 bases). V was cut by 3 bases and J by 3 bases, with 14 bases left in between. Germline V gene sequence: CDR1 LGHDT, CDR2 YNNKEL (reference sequence). The CDR3 consists of 15 residues. For the CDR3, the DNA is TGTGCCAGCAGCCACCCACGCGGGGGGGACACTGAAGCTTTCTTT. It translates to CASSHPRGGDTEAFF.

The rearrangement links TRBV28 to TRBJ1-5, with TRBD1 matching over 8 bases. The J segment lost 0 bases and the V segment lost 6 bases, leaving 4 bases of the junction unmatched. CDR1 is MDHEN, CDR2 SYDVKM, per germline. The CDR3 is made up of 15 amino acids. Written as DNA, the CDR3 is TGTGCCAGCAGCCGACAGGGGACTAGCAATCAGCCCCAGCATTTT. Translating it yields CASSRQGTSNQPQHF.

The V call is TRBV5-6, the J call TRBJ2-7; 8 nucleotides align to TRBD2. V was pared by 4 bases and J by 0 bases, with 9 bases of the junction left unmatched. This CDR3 is built from 16 residues. The V gene's germline CDR1 is SGHDT and CDR2 YYEEEE. The CDR3 bases are TGTGCCAGCAGCCCGCCGGTAGCGGGGATCTCCTACGAGCAGTACTTC. Protein product: CASSPPVAGISYEQYF. Combining the CDR3 with reference TRBV5-6 and TRBJ2-7 gives the whole variable domain DAGVTQSPTHLIKTRGQQVTLRCSPKSGHDTVSWYQQALGQGPQFIFQYYEEEERQRGNFPDRFSGHQFPNYSSELNVNALLLGDSALYLCASSPPVAGISYEQYFGPGTRLTVT.

This sequence joins TRBV6-2 or TRBV6-3 and TRBJ1-5; no firm D call. Germline V gene lookup returns CDR1 MNHEY and CDR2 SVGEGT. The V end was cut by 3 bases, the J end by 2 bases, with 14 bases between. The CDR3 has 16 residues. The CDR3 DNA reads TGTGCCAGCAGTTATTACCAAGGGAGCGGCAATCAGCCCCAGCATTTT. It yields the protein CASSYYQGSGNQPQHF.

The chain links TRBV5-4 to TRBJ1-2; no reliable D call. Between the trimmed V and J ends, which lost 0 bases and 3 bases, there was a span of 0 bases. This CDR3 contains 11 residues. In germline, CDR1 is SGHNT, CDR2 YYREEE (reference sequence). The CDR3 loop reads CASSLDYGYTF. The CDR3 coding sequence is TGTGCCAGCAGCTTGGACTATGGCTACACCTTC.

V gene TRBV27 combines with J gene TRBJ2-3, with TRBD2 identical over 12 bases. Losses at the gene ends were 3 bases for V and 0 bases for J; bases not matched to a gene: 7. CDR3 length: 18 amino acids. Germline loops: CDR1 MNHEY, CDR2 SMNVEV (reference sequence). Written as DNA, the CDR3 is TGTGCCAGCAGTTTGACTAGCGGGAGTGGGGTTAGCACAGATACGCAGTATTTT. The encoded protein is CASSLTSGSGVSTDTQYF.

The rearrangement uses TRBV9 and TRBJ2-1, with TRBD2 matching 11 bases. Germline values: CDR1 SGDLS, CDR2 YYNGEE. Losses at the gene ends were 3 bases for V and 0 bases for J; bases not matched to a gene: 8. The CDR3 consists of 18 residues. The CDR3 nucleotides are TGTGCCAGCAGCGACCCTCTAGCGGGAGGAAGCTCCTACAATGAGCAGTTCTTC. It specifies CASSDPLAGGSSYNEQFF. The variable domain in full, completed from reference TRBV9 and TRBJ2-1, reads DSGVTQTPKHLITATGQRVTLRCSPRSGDLSVYWYQQSLDQGLQFLIQYYNGEERAKGNILERFSAQQFPDLHSELNLSSLELGDSALYFCASSDPLAGGSSYNEQFFGPGTRLTVL.

Here the CDR3 DNA reads TGTGCCTGGGGCAAGACAGGAGCTTATCAGCCCCAGCATTTT. Translation gives CAWGKTGAYQPQHF. The V call is TRBV30, the J call TRBJ1-5; D is perhaps TRBD1 (6 bases). Germline CDR1 GTSNPN, CDR2 SVGIG (reference sequence). The CDR3 is 14 residues long. Trimming took off 5 bases at V and 5 bases at J, with 16 bases between the two ends.

The V call is TRBV12-5, the J call TRBJ2-3; the D is unclear. Trimming cost V 5 bases and J 3 bases, with 12 bases left between them. The CDR3 totals 14 residues. Germline CDR1 is LGHNT and CDR2 is FRNRAP. The CDR3: CASGPPLLTDTQYF. CDR3 coding DNA: TGTGCTAGTGGTCCACCCTTATTAACAGATACGCAGTATTTT. The variable domain in full, completed from reference TRBV12-5 and TRBJ2-3, reads DARVTQTPRHKVTEMGQEVTMRCQPILGHNTVFWYRQTMMQGLELLAYFRNRAPLDDSGMPKDRFSAEMPDATLATLKIQPSEPRDSAVYFCASGPPLLTDTQYFGPGTRLTVL.

This rearrangement joins TRBV27 to TRBJ2-5; D is unresolved. This CDR3 has 16 residues. Germline V CDR1 and CDR2: MNHEY, SMNVEV (reference sequence). V shed 5 bases and J shed 2 bases, with 18 bases lying between them. The DNA of the CDR3 is TGTGCCAGCAGTCAAGGGCTTGCCTTGGGGCAAGAGACCCAGTACTTC. Residues: CASSQGLALGQETQYF.

V is TRBV7-3 and J is TRBJ2-1, with D tentatively TRBD2 (6 bases). From germline, CDR1 is SGHTA and CDR2 FQGTGA. The CDR3 consists of 16 residues. Between the trimmed V and J ends, which lost 3 bases and 2 bases, there was a span of 14 bases. The CDR3 here is CASSFGGIVAYNEQFF. CDR3 nucleotides: TGTGCCAGCAGCTTCGGCGGGATAGTCGCCTACAATGAGCAGTTCTTC.

The chain uses TRBV30 and TRBJ2-3; no clear D gene. This CDR3 has 13 amino acids. Looked up from germline, CDR1 is GTSNPN and CDR2 is SVGIG (reference sequence). V was cut by 0 bases and J by 0 bases, with 4 bases left in between. DNA for the CDR3: TGTGCCTGGAGTGTAGCTAGCACAGATACGCAGTATTTT. This translates into CAWSVASTDTQYF.

V and J are TRBV29-1 and TRBJ2-1, with 7 bases that match TRBD2. This CDR3 comprises 15 residues. Germline V gives CDR1 SQVTM, CDR2 ANQGSEA. After removal of 4 bases from V and 0 bases from J, the junction contained 6 bases not matched to a gene. CDR3 nucleotides: TGCAGCGTTGGGCTAGCGGCCAGCTCCTACAATGAGCAGTTCTTC. This encodes CSVGLAASSYNEQFF.